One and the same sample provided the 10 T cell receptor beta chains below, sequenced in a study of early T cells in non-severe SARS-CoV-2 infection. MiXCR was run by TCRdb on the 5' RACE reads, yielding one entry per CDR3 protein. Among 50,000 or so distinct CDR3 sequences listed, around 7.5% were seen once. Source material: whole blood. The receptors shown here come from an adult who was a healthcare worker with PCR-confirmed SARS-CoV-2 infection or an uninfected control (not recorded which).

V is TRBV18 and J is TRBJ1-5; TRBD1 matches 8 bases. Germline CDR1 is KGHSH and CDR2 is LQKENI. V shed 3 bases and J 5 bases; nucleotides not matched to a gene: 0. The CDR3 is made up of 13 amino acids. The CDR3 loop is CASSPDRDQPQHF. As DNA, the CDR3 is TGTGCCAGCTCACCGGACAGGGATCAGCCCCAGCATTTT.

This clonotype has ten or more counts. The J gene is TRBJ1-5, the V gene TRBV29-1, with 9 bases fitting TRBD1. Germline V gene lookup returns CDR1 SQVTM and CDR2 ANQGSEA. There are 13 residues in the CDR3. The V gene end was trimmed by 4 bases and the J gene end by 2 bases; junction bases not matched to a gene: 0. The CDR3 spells CSVGTGGNQPQHF. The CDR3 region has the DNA TGCAGCGTTGGGACAGGGGGCAATCAGCCCCAGCATTTT.

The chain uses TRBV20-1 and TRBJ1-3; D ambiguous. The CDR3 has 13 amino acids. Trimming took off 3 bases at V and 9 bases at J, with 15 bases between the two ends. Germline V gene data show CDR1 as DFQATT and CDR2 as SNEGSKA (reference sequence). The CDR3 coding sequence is TGCAGTGCTAGGCTGGGTTTTGGTGGCACCATATATTTT. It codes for CSARLGFGGTIYF.

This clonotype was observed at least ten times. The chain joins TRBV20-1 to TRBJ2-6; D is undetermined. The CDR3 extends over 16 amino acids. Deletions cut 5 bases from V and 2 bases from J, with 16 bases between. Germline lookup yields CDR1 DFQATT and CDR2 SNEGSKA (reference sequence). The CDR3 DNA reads TGCAGTGCTTCCCCAGCGAAAGGGACTGGGGCCAACGTCCTGACTTTC. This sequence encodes CSASPAKGTGANVLTF.

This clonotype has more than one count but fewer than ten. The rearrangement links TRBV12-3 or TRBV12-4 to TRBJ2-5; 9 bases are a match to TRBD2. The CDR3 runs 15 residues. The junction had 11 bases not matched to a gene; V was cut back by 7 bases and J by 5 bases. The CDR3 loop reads CASILGAGGGETQYF. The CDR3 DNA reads TGTGCCAGCATCTTGGGAGCGGGAGGAGGGGAGACCCAGTACTTC.

CDR3 coding DNA: TGTGCCAGCAGTTTAAACAGGGTCGCTGAAGCTTTCTTT. Protein product: CASSLNRVAEAFF. The V and J genes are TRBV12-3 or TRBV12-4 and TRBJ1-1; weak D call: TRBD1 (6 bases). Trimming shortened V by 2 bases and J by 6 bases, and 10 bases separated the two germline ends. The CDR3 length is 13 residues.

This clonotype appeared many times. Here the CDR3 DNA reads TGTGCCAGCAGCGTAGCCCAAGGAAGCGGGGCCTCCTACAATGAGCAGTTCTTC. It codes for CASSVAQGSGASYNEQFF. The chain carries TRBV9 and TRBJ2-1; 7 bases match TRBD2. CDR3 size: 18 residues. The germline CDR1 and CDR2 sequences are SGDLS and YYNGEE. The V segment lost 0 bases and the J segment 0 bases; nucleotides outside the gene matches: 9.

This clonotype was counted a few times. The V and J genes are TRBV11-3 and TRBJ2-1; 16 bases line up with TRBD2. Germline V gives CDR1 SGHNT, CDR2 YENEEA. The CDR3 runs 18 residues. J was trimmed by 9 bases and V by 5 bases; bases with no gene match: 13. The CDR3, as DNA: TGTGCCAGCAGCCGTCCCGGGACTAGCGGGAGGGGAAGTGGTGAGCAGTTCTTC. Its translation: CASSRPGTSGRGSGEQFF.

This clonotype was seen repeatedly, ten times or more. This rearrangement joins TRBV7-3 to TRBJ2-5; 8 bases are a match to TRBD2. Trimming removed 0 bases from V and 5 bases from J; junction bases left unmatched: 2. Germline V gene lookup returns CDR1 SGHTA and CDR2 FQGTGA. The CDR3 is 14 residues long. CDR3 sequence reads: CASSLTSSGETQYF. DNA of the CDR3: TGTGCCAGCAGCTTAACCTCTAGCGGGGAGACCCAGTACTTC.

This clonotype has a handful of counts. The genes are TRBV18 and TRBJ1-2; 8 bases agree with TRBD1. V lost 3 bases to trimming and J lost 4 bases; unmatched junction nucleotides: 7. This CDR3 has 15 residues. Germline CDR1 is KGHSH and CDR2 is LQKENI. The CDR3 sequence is CASSPRDRRFYGYTF. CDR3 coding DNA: TGTGCCAGCTCACCCCGGGACAGGCGCTTCTATGGCTACACCTTC.